One sample yielded the 30 T cell receptor beta chains listed below, sequenced in a study of shared clonotypes between healthy human individuals (dated by TCRdb to about 2020). Receptors were amplified or captured by the immunoSEQ multiplex PCR assay. The source is immuneACCESS, and TCRdb retained only in-frame sequences with V and J called. Part of the clones is not carried over; for the studies checked, unresolved V genes explain less than half of this, and the remainder is unexplained. The sample contains 800,000 or so clones, about 96% of them found a single time. The ten largest clonotypes hold over 0.2% of the sample. For the CD8 naive samples, CD45RO-negative cells were positively selected for CCR7, yielding a CD45RA+CCR7+ population from which TemRA cells were excluded. What was sequenced was naive CD8+ T cells sorted from blood. What the cell subset or site label conveys for this sample: CD45RA+CCR7+. All receptors derive from a man in his thirties or forties in good health.

This chain connects TRBV7-2 to TRBJ2-7; D is unclear. The CDR3 extends over 13 amino acids. V was shortened by 3 bases and J by 3 bases, with 9 bases between the two germline ends. Per the germline V gene, CDR1 is SGHTA and CDR2 is FQGNSA. CDR3 protein: CASSLALLYEQYF. For the CDR3, the DNA is TGTGCCAGCAGCTTGGCTCTACTCTACGAGCAGTACTTC. Drawing the rest from reference TRBV7-2 and TRBJ2-7, the complete variable domain is GAGVSQSPSNKVTEKGKDVELRCDPISGHTALYWYRQSLGQGLEFLIYFQGNSAPDKSGLPSDRFSAERTGGSVSTLTIQRTQQEDSAVYLCASSLALLYEQYFGPGTRLTVT.

The gene calls are TRBV11-2 and TRBJ2-2, with 9 positions matching TRBD1. Germline-derived CDR1 and CDR2 are SGHAT and FQNNGV. With 5 bases clipped from V and 3 bases from J, the junction kept 13 bases outside the gene matches. The CDR3 sequence is 18 residues long. CDR3 bases: TGTGCCAGCAGCCCGGACAGGGGTACACTCTCAGACACCGGGGAGCTGTTTTTT. Translation gives CASSPDRGTLSDTGELFF.

The genes are TRBV2 and TRBJ2-7, with D possibly being TRBD1 (6 bases). Germline assignment: CDR1 SNHLY and CDR2 FYNNEI. The CDR3 loop spans 15 amino acids. V lost 6 bases to trimming and J lost 0 bases, with 15 bases between them. CDR3 loop: CASRAGRGHSYEQYF. The CDR3 DNA sequence: TGTGCCAGCAGGGCCGGCAGGGGACACTCCTACGAGCAGTACTTC.

The CDR3: CASSYGGGSGNEQFF. The DNA for the CDR3 is TGTGCCAGCAGTTACGGCGGCGGGAGTGGAAATGAGCAGTTCTTC. The chain has TRBV6-5 and TRBJ2-1; 7 bases agree with TRBD2. Germline CDR1 and CDR2: MNHEY and SVGAGI. V was clipped by 2 bases and J by 7 bases; unmatched bases: 8. The CDR3 spans 15 residues.

V is TRBV28 and J is TRBJ2-7, with TRBD2 identical over 7 bases. Germline V CDR1 and CDR2: MDHEN, SYDVKM. J was trimmed by 2 bases and V by 4 bases; bases with no gene match: 17. This CDR3 is 18 amino acids long. The CDR3 spells CASSSYLLTSGKTYEQYF. CDR3 nucleotide sequence: TGTGCCAGCAGTTCTTACCTCCTTACCAGCGGGAAGACCTACGAGCAGTACTTC.

The J gene is TRBJ1-5, the V gene TRBV7-9; TRBD1 aligns across 7 bases. CDR3 length equals 16 residues. In germline, CDR1 is SEHNR, CDR2 FQNEAQ (reference sequence). The V gene end was trimmed by 3 bases and the J gene end by 6 bases; junction bases not matched to a gene: 11. The CDR3 DNA sequence: TGTGCCAGCAGCTTTTACACAGGGGAAGGTAGTCAGCCCCAGCATTTT. It translates to CASSFYTGEGSQPQHF. Supplemented by reference TRBV7-9 and TRBJ1-5, the full variable domain reads DTGVSQNPRHKITKRGQNVTFRCDPISEHNRLYWYRQTLGQGPEFLTYFQNEAQLEKSRLLSDRFSAERPKGSFSTLEIQRTEQGDSAMYLCASSFYTGEGSQPQHFGDGTRLSIL.

The genes are TRBV27 and TRBJ1-5; D is undetermined. This CDR3 region has 16 residues. Germline CDR1 and CDR2: MNHEY and SMNVEV (reference sequence). Trimming stripped 4 bases from V and 2 bases from J, with 15 bases between. This chain's CDR3 is CASSSRWGGGNQPQHF. The CDR3 DNA reads TGTGCCAGCAGTTCCCGCTGGGGAGGCGGCAATCAGCCCCAGCATTTT.

The CDR3 sequence is CASSSLGDQETQYF. CDR3 sequence (DNA): TGTGCCAGCAGCTCCTTAGGGGATCAAGAGACCCAGTACTTC. This chain links TRBV9 with TRBJ2-5; a possible D gene is TRBD1 (5 bases). V lost 4 bases and J 2 bases, leaving 12 bases between the germline ends. This CDR3 has 14 residues. Germline V gene sequence: CDR1 SGDLS, CDR2 YYNGEE.

V and J are TRBV9 and TRBJ2-1; the match to TRBD1 covers 7 bases. Per the germline V gene, CDR1 is SGDLS and CDR2 is YYNGEE. V dropped 0 bases and J dropped 5; count of bases not matched to a gene: 2. The CDR3 covers 14 residues. CDR3 loop: CASSVGDSNNEQFF. CDR3 in DNA: TGTGCCAGCAGCGTAGGGGACAGCAACAATGAGCAGTTCTTC. The entire variable domain, with the rest obtained from reference TRBV9 and TRBJ2-1, is as follows: DSGVTQTPKHLITATGQRVTLRCSPRSGDLSVYWYQQSLDQGLQFLIQYYNGEERAKGNILERFSAQQFPDLHSELNLSSLELGDSALYFCASSVGDSNNEQFFGPGTRLTVL.

The chain couples TRBV2 to TRBJ2-7; D unclear. This CDR3 is 16 amino acids long. CDR1 and CDR2 from the germline V gene are SNHLY and FYNNEI. The V and J ends lost 5 bases and 2 bases respectively, with 19 bases between them. This chain's CDR3 is CASSKSRVPRAYEQYF. The CDR3 DNA reads as TGTGCCAGCAGTAAGAGCCGGGTTCCCCGGGCCTACGAGCAGTACTTC.

V and J are TRBV4-3 and TRBJ2-7, with D perhaps matching TRBD1 or TRBD2 (5 bases each). Between the trimmed V and J ends, which lost 2 bases and 3 bases, there was a span of 20 bases. The CDR3 is 17 residues long. CDR1 and CDR2 (germline): LGHNA, YSLEER. CDR3 DNA: TGCGCCAGCAGCCAAAGAGGGGATATTAAGACGGACTACGAGCAGTACTTC. This codes for CASSQRGDIKTDYEQYF.

The chain joins TRBV27 to TRBJ2-4; D is perhaps TRBD1 (6 bases). Deletions cut 5 bases from V and 2 bases from J, with 19 bases between. The CDR3 has 17 residues. Germline V gene data show CDR1 as MNHEY and CDR2 as SMNVEV (reference sequence). The CDR3 DNA reads as TGTGCCAGCAGTCCTATAGCGACAGGAGGTCCCAAAAACATTCAGTACTTC. Translation: CASSPIATGGPKNIQYF.

J is TRBJ2-1 and V is TRBV27; TRBD1 matches 7 bases. V was pared by 4 bases and J by 2 bases, with 8 bases of the junction left unmatched. Germline V gene sequence: CDR1 MNHEY, CDR2 SMNVEV (reference sequence). The length of the CDR3 is 16 residues. The CDR3 nucleotides are TGTGCCAGCAGTTCGGGGACAGAAAAAACCTACAATGAGCAGTTCTTC. Encoded protein: CASSSGTEKTYNEQFF.

The gene calls are TRBV28 and TRBJ2-1; 8 bases align to TRBD2. V gave up 3 bases and J gave up 9 bases; unmatched junction bases: 13. Germline lookup yields CDR1 MDHEN and CDR2 SYDVKM. The CDR3 contains 16 residues. The DNA of the CDR3 is TGTGCCAGCAGTTTTGACGGGACCACAGCGGGAGTTGAGCAGTTCTTC. Translating gives CASSFDGTTAGVEQFF.

The rearrangement joins TRBV5-1 to TRBJ2-5; D possibly uses TRBD1 or TRBD2 (6 bases each). CDR1 is SGHRS, CDR2 YFSETQ, per germline. The CDR3 covers 15 residues. The V gene lost 1 base and the J gene lost 5 bases, with 15 bases spanning the gap. CDR3 in DNA: TGCGCCAGCAGCTTGCTTACTCGGGGGCTGGAGACCCAGTACTTC. This codes for CASSLLTRGLETQYF. Full variable domain (remainder filled in from reference TRBV5-1 and TRBJ2-5): KAGVTQTPRYLIKTRGQQVTLSCSPISGHRSVSWYQQTPGQGLQFLFEYFSETQRNKGNFPGRFSGRQFSNSRSEMNVSTLELGDSALYLCASSLLTRGLETQYFGPGTRLLVL.

The gene calls are TRBV5-1 and TRBJ1-2, with D tentatively TRBD1 (6 bases). The CDR3 length is 14 residues. Trimming removed 4 bases from V and 7 bases from J, with 17 bases in between. The germline V gene encodes CDR1 SGHRS and CDR2 YFSETQ. CDR3 coding DNA: TGCGCCAGCAGCACTGCAGGGGTATCTGGTGGCTACACCTTC. The encoded protein is CASSTAGVSGGYTF.

The genes are TRBV9 and TRBJ2-3; 9 positions match TRBD1. Germline V gives CDR1 SGDLS, CDR2 YYNGEE. CDR3 length equals 14 residues. J gave up 6 bases and V 2 bases, and 4 bases lay outside the gene matches. The CDR3 sequence is CASSVGQGVDTQYF. The CDR3 DNA reads TGTGCCAGCAGCGTGGGACAGGGTGTGGATACGCAGTATTTT.

The chain joins TRBV27 to TRBJ2-3, with 9 bases lining up with TRBD1. There are 15 residues in the CDR3. The V gene end was trimmed by 6 bases and the J gene end by 2 bases; junction bases not matched to a gene: 6. In germline, CDR1 is MNHEY, CDR2 SMNVEV (reference sequence). The CDR3 bases are TGTGCCAGCAGCGGGGACAGGGTTCCCACAGATACGCAGTATTTT. Amino acids: CASSGDRVPTDTQYF.

The chain is built from TRBV4-3 and TRBJ2-7; possible D gene TRBD2, 5 bases. CDR3 length: 15 residues. Germline V CDR1 and CDR2: LGHNA, YSLEER. The V and J ends lost 4 bases and 2 bases respectively, with 15 bases between them. The CDR3 region is CASSPERSVAYEQYF. The DNA of the CDR3 is TGCGCCAGCAGCCCTGAGCGGTCCGTCGCCTACGAGCAGTACTTC.

The chain carries TRBV15 and TRBJ2-7; D is unclear. This CDR3 comprises 14 residues. The germline gives CDR1 LNHNV, CDR2 YYDKDF (reference sequence). V was shortened by 1 base and J by 4 bases, with 11 bases between the two germline ends. Here the CDR3 DNA reads TGTGCCACCAGCAGAGTAAAGGGAAATTACGAGCAGTACTTC. Its translation: CATSRVKGNYEQYF.

The chain links TRBV9 to TRBJ2-3, with D unclear. V was pared by 3 bases and J by 4 bases, with 15 bases between. This CDR3 is 15 amino acids long. The germline CDR1 and CDR2 sequences are SGDLS and YYNGEE. CDR3 sequence: CASSEGMSRADTQYF. The DNA for the CDR3 is TGTGCCAGCAGCGAGGGAATGAGCCGGGCAGATACGCAGTATTTT.

V usage is TRBV4-1 and J usage is TRBJ1-1; 7 positions agree with TRBD1. Looked up from germline, CDR1 is MGHRA and CDR2 is YSYEKL. V shed 0 bases, J shed 5 bases, and the junction held 0 bases outside the gene matches. The CDR3 consists of 13 residues. CDR3 DNA: TGCGCCAGCAGCCAAGACAGGGGGACTGAAGCTTTCTTT. It translates to CASSQDRGTEAFF.

V gene TRBV19 combines with J gene TRBJ2-3; D unresolved. The V gene lost 7 bases and the J gene lost 6 bases, with 20 bases spanning the gap. The CDR3 consists of 15 residues. Germline V lookup: CDR1 LNHDA, CDR2 SQIVND (reference sequence). The CDR3: CASTTLHPARDTQYF. DNA for the CDR3: TGTGCCAGTACTACGCTCCACCCCGCGCGGGATACGCAGTATTTT.

Notes on this clone: The identical CDR3 is also encoded by other nucleotide sequences in the sample. V usage is TRBV27 and J usage is TRBJ2-7, with 8 bases lining up with TRBD2. Germline V gives CDR1 MNHEY, CDR2 SMNVEV (reference sequence). This CDR3 is built from 13 residues. Germline trimming cut 8 bases from V and 4 bases from J; bases unmatched to any gene: 7. CDR3 in amino acids: CASRLAGGYEQYF. As DNA, the CDR3 is TGTGCCAGCCGCCTAGCGGGCGGGTACGAGCAGTACTTC.

The chain joins TRBV6-5 to TRBJ2-3; the match to TRBD2 covers 11 bases. CDR3 size: 16 residues. The ends lost 2 bases at V and 4 bases at J; junction bases unmatched: 5. The germline CDR1 and CDR2 sequences are MNHEY and SVGAGI. The CDR3 loop is CASSYPSTSGADTQYF. The CDR3 nucleotides are TGTGCCAGCAGTTACCCCTCGACTAGCGGGGCAGATACGCAGTATTTT.

There are a few counts of this clone. V gene TRBV5-6 combines with J gene TRBJ2-7; tentatively, D is TRBD2 (5 bases). This CDR3 contains 12 residues. V lost 4 bases to trimming and J lost 3 bases, with 8 bases between them. Per the germline V gene, CDR1 is SGHDT and CDR2 is YYEEEE. The CDR3 coding sequence is TGTGCCAGCAGCGATGACTACTACGAGCAGTACTTC. It is translated as CASSDDYYEQYF.

This clone was recorded once. The chain has TRBV4-1 and TRBJ2-5; unclear D gene. The CDR3 contains 18 residues. Trimming stripped 4 bases from V and 0 bases from J, with 21 bases between. CDR1 and CDR2 from the germline V gene are MGHRA and YSYEKL. For the CDR3, the DNA is TGCGCCAGCAGCCCCCTTGTATCGGTAACAGATTACCAAGAGACCCAGTACTTC. This gives the protein CASSPLVSVTDYQETQYF.

J is TRBJ1-1 and V is TRBV4-1; D not resolved. This CDR3 has 15 residues. Germline CDR1 reads MGHRA; CDR2 reads YSYEKL. V was cut by 1 base and J by 0 bases, with 9 bases left in between. CDR3 region: CASSQGRAMNTEAFF. The DNA for the CDR3 is TGCGCCAGCAGCCAAGGGCGCGCTATGAACACTGAAGCTTTCTTT.

The DNA of the CDR3 is TGTGCCAGCAGCCCCGGGACAGGGGACTTCACAGATACGCAGTATTTT. It codes for CASSPGTGDFTDTQYF. The chain has TRBV7-9 and TRBJ2-3; 10 positions match TRBD1. With V trimmed by 5 bases and J by 2 bases, 7 bases remained unmatched. Germline V lookup: CDR1 SEHNR, CDR2 FQNEAQ (reference sequence). The length of the CDR3 is 16 residues.

This chain connects TRBV7-9 to TRBJ2-7; no clear D gene. The V end lost 2 bases, the J end lost 0 bases, and 20 bases lay between the germline ends. This CDR3 spans 18 amino acids. Germline V gene data show CDR1 as SEHNR and CDR2 as FQNEAQ (reference sequence). As DNA, the CDR3 is TGTGCCAGCAGCTTAAAACCCGGGCGAGTCTCGAGCTCCTACGAGCAGTACTTC. Protein: CASSLKPGRVSSSYEQYF.